A selection of T cell receptor beta chains follows, all from one sample in a study of blood T cells in healthy people across ages. TCRdb itself ran the 5' RACE reads through MiXCR, one entry per CDR3 protein. Among around 1.7 million distinct CDR3 sequences listed, about 28% were seen once. The source material was blood. The source of these receptors is a woman aged 25 to 39 in good health. Both conserved end residues are part of each CDR3. Each record gives: D gene, V gene, J gene, clone size, CDR3 protein, CDR3 DNA. The D gene is left open where the match is weak. A row's size may be missing; if present it is once, few, many or a size class.

D: .; V: TRBV29-1; J: TRBJ1-2; size: .; CDR3: CSYRHQGYTF; DNA: TGCAGCTACCGACATCAGGGCTACACCTTC
D: .; V: TRBV7-9; J: TRBJ1-6; size: few; CDR3: CASSLLSQINSPLHF; DNA: TGTGCCAGCAGCTTACTTTCACAGATTAATTCACCCCTCCACTTT
D: .; V: TRBV12-3/TRBV12-4; J: TRBJ1-3; size: .; CDR3: CASLLSASGNTIYF; DNA: TGTGCCAGCCTCTTGAGCGCCTCTGGAAACACCATATATTTT
D: .; V: TRBV10-3; J: TRBJ2-7; size: .; CDR3: CAIRRGPGASYGQYF; DNA: TGTGCCATCAGGAGGGGCCCGGGGGCTAGCTACGGGCAGTACTTC
D: TRBD1; V: TRBV6-6; J: TRBJ2-3; size: few; CDR3: CASRKDGTGGADTQYF; DNA: TGTGCCAGCAGGAAAGACGGGACAGGGGGTGCAGATACGCAGTATTTT
D: .; V: TRBV5-8; J: TRBJ2-1; size: .; CDR3: CASSLLALPYNEQFF; DNA: TGTGCCAGCAGCCTCCTGGCGCTACCGTACAATGAGCAGTTCTTC
D: .; V: TRBV7-2; J: TRBJ1-2; size: many; CDR3: CASSLDRGDGYTF; DNA: TGTGCCAGCAGCTTAGATCGAGGGGATGGCTACACCTTC
D: TRBD1; V: TRBV6-2/TRBV6-3; J: TRBJ1-4; size: .; CDR3: CASRKQGTTNEKLFF; DNA: TGTGCCAGCAGGAAACAGGGGACAACTAATGAAAAACTGTTTTTT
D: .; V: TRBV2; J: TRBJ1-2; size: .; CDR3: CASSAYREPGYTF; DNA: TGTGCCAGCAGCGCTTACAGGGAACCTGGCTACACCTTC
D: .; V: TRBV30; J: TRBJ1-4; size: few; CDR3: CAWSVKGLRGEKLFF; DNA: TGTGCCTGGAGTGTCAAAGGCCTGCGGGGTGAAAAACTGTTTTTT
D: .; V: TRBV12-3/TRBV12-4; J: TRBJ2-1; size: .; CDR3: CASSRPGVLEQFF; DNA: TGTGCCAGCAGTCGGCCGGGGGTCCTCGAGCAGTTCTTC
D: .; V: TRBV28; J: TRBJ1-6; size: .; CDR3: CASKGSVSYNSPLHF; DNA: TGTGCCAGCAAGGGGTCTGTATCCTATAATTCACCCCTCCACTTT